Listed below are T cell receptor beta chains from one sample, sequenced in a study of blood T cell repertoires in COVID-19. Only in-frame clones appear in the TCRdb table, and some are missing; sequencing was by immunoSEQ multiplex PCR. The sample includes roughly 200,000 clones, about nine tenths seen only once; the top ten take 10% to 13%. The sequenced material came from PBMCs or T cells enriched from blood (not recorded which). These receptors were taken from a man aged 18 to 30 with acute COVID-19. CDR3s include the opening cysteine and the closing phenylalanine or tryptophan. The D gene is left open where the match is weak. Expanded clones are given a class, and other clones once, few, many or no size at all.

J: TRBJ2-1; D: TRBD1; V: TRBV19; size: NA; CDR3: CASSIDPGQGANEQFF; DNA: TGTGCCAGTAGTATAGATCCCGGACAGGGGGCGAATGAGCAGTTCTTC
J: TRBJ2-3; D: NA; V: TRBV5-5; size: NA; CDR3: CASSLRPFDYSTDTQYF; DNA: TGTGCCAGCAGCTTGCGGCCTTTCGACTACAGCACAGATACGCAGTATTTT
J: TRBJ1-3; D: TRBD1; V: TRBV7-2; size: NA; CDR3: CASTLRRGLGNTIYF; DNA: TGTGCCAGCACCTTGCGGAGGGGGCTCGGAAACACCATATATTTT
J: TRBJ2-7; D: TRBD1; V: TRBV5-3; size: NA; CDR3: CARSSSDRGYEQYF; DNA: TGTGCCAGAAGCTCCTCGGACAGGGGCTACGAGCAGTACTTC
J: TRBJ2-6; D: TRBD2; V: TRBV15; size: NA; CDR3: CATSLGGNSGANVLTF; DNA: TGTGCCACCAGTTTGGGGGGGAACTCTGGGGCCAACGTCCTGACTTTC
J: TRBJ2-1; D: TRBD2; V: TRBV27; size: NA; CDR3: CASSFGGSPSEQFF; DNA: TGTGCCAGCAGTTTTGGCGGGAGTCCCTCTGAGCAGTTCTTC
J: TRBJ1-1; D: NA; V: TRBV30; size: NA; CDR3: CAWALFRGSEAFF; DNA: TGTGCCTGGGCCCTCTTCCGAGGGTCTGAAGCTTTCTTT
J: TRBJ2-7; D: NA; V: TRBV4-3; size: NA; CDR3: CASSQDFRDYEQYF; DNA: TGCGCCAGCAGCCAAGATTTTAGAGATTACGAGCAGTACTTC
J: TRBJ2-7; D: TRBD2; V: TRBV6-5; size: NA; CDR3: CASSYLAGGFHEQYF; DNA: TGTGCCAGCAGTTACCTGGCGGGAGGGTTCCACGAGCAGTACTTC
J: TRBJ2-5; D: TRBD1; V: TRBV4-3; size: NA; CDR3: CASSQDLGDRGQETQYF; DNA: TGCGCCAGCAGCCAAGATTTGGGGGACAGGGGACAAGAGACCCAGTACTTC
J: TRBJ2-1; D: NA; V: TRBV6-5; size: NA; CDR3: CASSYAGVKDEQFF; DNA: TGTGCCAGCAGTTACGCCGGGGTAAAGGATGAGCAGTTCTTC
J: TRBJ2-7; D: TRBD2; V: TRBV19; size: once; CDR3: CASSDLGTSGIYEQYF; DNA: TGTGCCAGTAGCGACCTCGGGACTAGCGGGATCTACGAGCAGTACTTC
J: TRBJ1-3; D: NA; V: TRBV2; size: NA; CDR3: CASSAGTDGNTIYF; DNA: TGTGCCAGCAGCGCCGGCACAGATGGAAACACCATATATTTT
J: TRBJ2-7; D: NA; V: TRBV19; size: many; CDR3: CASSKKPTYEQYF; DNA: TGTGCCAGTAGTAAAAAGCCGACCTACGAGCAGTACTTC
J: TRBJ2-2; D: NA; V: TRBV20-1; size: NA; CDR3: CSASQPGQAGELFF; DNA: TGCAGTGCTAGTCAACCAGGGCAGGCCGGGGAGCTGTTTTTT
J: TRBJ1-3; D: TRBD1; V: TRBV9; size: NA; CDR3: CASSVTGTGGLNTIYF; DNA: TGTGCCAGCAGCGTAACCGGGACAGGGGGCCTCAACACCATATATTTT
J: TRBJ1-1; D: NA; V: TRBV28; size: NA; CDR3: CASSLFGGEAFF; DNA: TGTGCCAGCAGTTTATTCGGTGGTGAAGCTTTCTTT
J: TRBJ2-3; D: NA; V: TRBV28; size: NA; CDR3: CASKSGTGRDTQYF; DNA: TGTGCCAGTAAATCCGGAACAGGACGAGATACGCAGTATTTT
J: TRBJ2-5; D: TRBD2; V: TRBV7-9; size: NA; CDR3: CASSSGLAGGRETQYF; DNA: TGTGCCAGCAGCTCCGGACTAGCGGGAGGTCGAGAGACCCAGTACTTC
J: TRBJ2-1; D: NA; V: TRBV11-2; size: NA; CDR3: CASSPGVAGAREQFF; DNA: TGTGCCAGCAGCCCGGGCGTGGCGGGGGCGCGTGAGCAGTTCTTC
J: TRBJ1-1; D: NA; V: TRBV10-1; size: NA; CDR3: CASSEAVNTEAFF; DNA: TGCGCCAGCAGTGAGGCGGTGAACACTGAAGCTTTCTTT
J: TRBJ2-3; D: TRBD2; V: TRBV19; size: NA; CDR3: CASSIWGLAGDRPQPPTDTQYF; DNA: TGTGCCAGTAGTATTTGGGGACTAGCGGGAGATCGTCCCCAACCCCCTACAGATACGCAGTATTTT
J: TRBJ2-7; D: TRBD1; V: TRBV7-2; size: NA; CDR3: CASSYPRDRGVNEQYF; DNA: TGTGCCAGCAGCTACCCTCGTGACAGGGGAGTCAACGAGCAGTACTTC
J: TRBJ2-7; D: TRBD1; V: TRBV27; size: NA; CDR3: CASRPTAGQGYEQYF; DNA: TGTGCCAGCAGACCCACGGCCGGACAGGGTTACGAGCAGTACTTC
J: TRBJ1-1; D: NA; V: TRBV30; size: NA; CDR3: CAWSVTGEAFF; DNA: TGTGCCTGGAGTGTTACGGGAGAAGCTTTCTTT
J: TRBJ2-7; D: TRBD2; V: TRBV12-3/TRBV12-4; size: NA; CDR3: CASSFSGRDEQYF; DNA: TGTGCCAGCAGTTTTAGCGGGAGGGACGAGCAGTACTTC
J: TRBJ1-1; D: NA; V: TRBV9; size: NA; CDR3: CASSAGGNTEAFF; DNA: TGTGCCAGCAGCGCCGGGGGGAACACTGAAGCTTTCTTT
J: TRBJ2-1; D: TRBD1; V: TRBV2; size: NA; CDR3: CASSADRGRNNEQFF; DNA: TGTGCCAGCAGTGCTGACAGGGGGCGGAACAATGAGCAGTTCTTC
J: TRBJ2-1; D: TRBD1; V: TRBV28; size: NA; CDR3: CASSTLPGGSYNEQFF; DNA: TGTGCCAGCAGTACCCTGCCAGGGGGCTCCTACAATGAGCAGTTCTTC
J: TRBJ1-1; D: TRBD1; V: TRBV19; size: NA; CDR3: CASSSTGLEAFF; DNA: TGTGCCAGTAGCTCGACAGGGCTTGAAGCTTTCTTT
J: TRBJ2-5; D: NA; V: TRBV11-2; size: NA; CDR3: CASRDSQETQYF; DNA: TGTGCCAGCAGGGACAGCCAAGAGACCCAGTACTTC
J: TRBJ2-1; D: NA; V: TRBV11-1; size: once; CDR3: CASSQDSYPYNEQFF; DNA: TGTGCCAGCAGCCAGGACAGTTATCCCTACAATGAGCAGTTCTTC
J: TRBJ1-6; D: NA; V: TRBV2; size: NA; CDR3: CASSEQGDNSPLHF; DNA: TGTGCCAGCAGTGAACAGGGTGATAATTCACCCCTCCACTTT
J: TRBJ2-5; D: NA; V: TRBV14; size: once; CDR3: CASSQDPPGSPSGTQYF; DNA: TGTGCCAGCAGCCAAGACCCCCCAGGGTCCCCATCGGGGACCCAGTACTTC
J: TRBJ1-5; D: TRBD1; V: TRBV2; size: NA; CDR3: CASGPTGRNQPQHF; DNA: TGTGCCAGCGGTCCGACAGGGCGCAATCAGCCCCAGCATTTT
J: TRBJ2-7; D: TRBD2; V: TRBV19; size: NA; CDR3: CASSDSGLAGEQYF; DNA: TGTGCCAGTAGTGATTCCGGACTAGCGGGAGAGCAGTACTTC
J: TRBJ1-1; D: TRBD1; V: TRBV27; size: NA; CDR3: CASIPLETGGTEAFF; DNA: TGTGCCAGCATCCCCTTGGAGACAGGGGGCACTGAAGCTTTCTTT
J: TRBJ1-6; D: TRBD1; V: TRBV11-3; size: NA; CDR3: CASSSWGDRVDSPLHF; DNA: TGTGCCAGCAGCTCTTGGGGGGACAGGGTCGATTCACCCCTCCACTTT
J: TRBJ1-2; D: TRBD1; V: TRBV2; size: NA; CDR3: CASLQGTNYGYTF; DNA: TGTGCCAGTTTACAGGGGACTAACTATGGCTACACCTTC
J: TRBJ2-7; D: NA; V: TRBV6-5; size: NA; CDR3: CASRKTGEYEQYF; DNA: TGTGCCAGCAGAAAAACTGGGGAGTACGAGCAGTACTTC
J: TRBJ2-7; D: TRBD2; V: TRBV10-3; size: NA; CDR3: CAISLTVAGGYEQYF; DNA: TGTGCCATCAGTCTGACTGTGGCGGGAGGGTACGAGCAGTACTTC
J: TRBJ2-7; D: TRBD2; V: TRBV7-7; size: NA; CDR3: CASSPIKLAGDLTYEQYF; DNA: TGTGCTAGCAGCCCCATCAAACTAGCGGGGGATCTCACCTACGAGCAGTACTTC
J: TRBJ2-1; D: NA; V: TRBV28; size: NA; CDR3: CASSSLTAGRGNEQFF; DNA: TGTGCCAGCAGCTCACTGACTGCGGGGAGAGGCAATGAGCAGTTCTTC
J: TRBJ1-3; D: NA; V: TRBV5-1; size: NA; CDR3: CASKLAGNSGNTIYF; DNA: TGCGCCAGCAAATTGGCAGGGAACTCTGGAAACACCATATATTTT
J: TRBJ2-3; D: TRBD1; V: TRBV28; size: NA; CDR3: CASSFFSGITDRATDTQYF; DNA: TGTGCCAGCAGTTTTTTCTCTGGGATTACGGACAGGGCCACAGATACGCAGTATTTT
J: TRBJ2-5; D: TRBD2; V: TRBV29-1; size: NA; CDR3: CSVRLAGQETQYF; DNA: TGCAGCGTTAGACTAGCGGGACAAGAGACCCAGTACTTC
J: TRBJ1-3; D: NA; V: TRBV18; size: NA; CDR3: CASSLGTISGNTIYF; DNA: TGTGCCAGCTCCCTTGGGACAATCTCTGGAAACACCATATATTTT
J: TRBJ2-5; D: NA; V: TRBV3-1/TRBV3-2; size: once; CDR3: CASVQGPTQETQYF; DNA: TGTGCCAGCGTACAGGGCCCAACACAAGAGACCCAGTACTTC
J: TRBJ2-3; D: NA; V: TRBV4-1; size: NA; CDR3: CASSQESLGTDTQYF; DNA: TGCGCCAGCAGCCAAGAGTCGCTAGGCACAGATACGCAGTATTTT
J: TRBJ2-7; D: NA; V: TRBV24-1; size: once; CDR3: CATSDSYEQYF; DNA: TGTGCCACCAGTGATTCGTACGAGCAGTACTTC
J: TRBJ1-5; D: NA; V: TRBV2; size: NA; CDR3: CASSDSPAQGNQPQHF; DNA: TGTGCCAGCAGTGATTCGCCGGCCCAGGGCAATCAGCCCCAGCATTTT
J: TRBJ2-1; D: NA; V: TRBV5-8; size: NA; CDR3: CASSLAPYNEQFF; DNA: TGTGCCAGCAGCTTGGCCCCATACAATGAGCAGTTCTTC
J: TRBJ1-1; D: TRBD1; V: TRBV30; size: NA; CDR3: CAWSSSDRGLGPNTEAFF; DNA: TGTGCCTGGAGCTCATCGGACAGGGGCCTAGGTCCGAACACTGAAGCTTTCTTT
J: TRBJ1-1; D: NA; V: TRBV4-2; size: NA; CDR3: CASSQDLGGGWEAFF; DNA: TGTGCCAGCAGCCAAGATCTTGGGGGGGGTTGGGAAGCTTTCTTT
J: TRBJ2-3; D: NA; V: TRBV15; size: NA; CDR3: CATSRGSGRGPDTQYF; DNA: TGTGCCACCAGCAGAGGCTCCGGGAGAGGGCCAGATACGCAGTATTTT